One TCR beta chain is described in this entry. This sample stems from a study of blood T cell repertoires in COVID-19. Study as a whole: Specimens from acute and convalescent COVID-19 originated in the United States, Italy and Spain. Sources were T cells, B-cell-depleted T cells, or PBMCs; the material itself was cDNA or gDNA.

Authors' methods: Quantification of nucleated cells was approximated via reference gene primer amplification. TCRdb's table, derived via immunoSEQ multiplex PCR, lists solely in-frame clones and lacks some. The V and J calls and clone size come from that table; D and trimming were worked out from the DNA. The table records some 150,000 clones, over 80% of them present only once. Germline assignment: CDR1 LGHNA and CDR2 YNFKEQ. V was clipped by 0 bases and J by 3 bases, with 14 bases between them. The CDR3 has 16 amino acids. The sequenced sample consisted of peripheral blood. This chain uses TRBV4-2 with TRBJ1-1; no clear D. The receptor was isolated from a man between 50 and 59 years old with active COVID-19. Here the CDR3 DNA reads TGTGCCAGCAGCCAAGAAACCGGGAAATTATACACTGAAGCTTTCTTT. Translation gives CASSQETGKLYTEAFF.